A selection of T cell receptor beta chains follows, all from one sample in a study of shared clonotypes between healthy human individuals. TCRdb's table, derived via immunoSEQ multiplex PCR, lists solely in-frame clones and lacks some. Among 2 million to 2.5 million clones listed, 90% to 97% were seen once. Sequencing was carried out using naive CD4+ T cells sorted from blood. These TCRs come from a man younger than 30 in good health. The CDR3 runs from the conserved cysteine through the conserved F or W. The D gene is left open where the match is weak. Clone size is shown for a subset of rows, as once, few, many or a class of expanded clone.

clone size: -
D gene: TRBD1
V gene: TRBV2
J gene: TRBJ1-5
CDR3 protein: CASRTGLGGPQHF
CDR3 DNA: TGTGCCAGCCGGACAGGGTTAGGGGGGCCCCAGCATTTT

clone size: -
D gene: -
V gene: TRBV2
J gene: TRBJ1-1
CDR3 protein: CASQISDLNTEAFF
CDR3 DNA: TGTGCCAGCCAAATATCGGACCTGAACACTGAAGCTTTCTTT

clone size: -
D gene: TRBD1
V gene: TRBV5-1
J gene: TRBJ1-2
CDR3 protein: CASSPGGTGGGYTF
CDR3 DNA: TGCGCCAGCAGCCCCGGCGGGACAGGGGGAGGCTACACCTTC

clone size: few
D gene: -
V gene: TRBV18
J gene: TRBJ2-7
CDR3 protein: CASSPVGIYEQYF
CDR3 DNA: TGTGCCAGCTCACCAGTAGGGATCTACGAGCAGTACTTC

clone size: -
D gene: -
V gene: TRBV6-5
J gene: TRBJ1-3
CDR3 protein: CATTSGNTIYF
CDR3 DNA: TGTGCCACCACATCTGGAAACACCATATATTTT

clone size: -
D gene: -
V gene: TRBV13
J gene: TRBJ1-3
CDR3 protein: CASSLIGSSGNTIYF
CDR3 DNA: TGTGCCAGCAGCTTAATAGGAAGCTCTGGAAACACCATATATTTT

clone size: -
D gene: -
V gene: TRBV19
J gene: TRBJ2-2
CDR3 protein: CASSNGYKGGELFF
CDR3 DNA: TGTGCCAGTAGTAATGGTTACAAGGGCGGGGAGCTGTTTTTT

clone size: few
D gene: -
V gene: TRBV18
J gene: TRBJ1-3
CDR3 protein: CASLGSSGNTIYF
CDR3 DNA: TGTGCCAGCCTCGGGAGCTCTGGAAACACCATATATTTT

clone size: -
D gene: -
V gene: TRBV18
J gene: TRBJ1-4
CDR3 protein: CASSPPRGANEKLFF
CDR3 DNA: TGTGCCAGCTCACCACCGCGGGGTGCTAATGAAAAACTGTTTTTT

clone size: -
D gene: TRBD2
V gene: TRBV7-2
J gene: TRBJ2-3
CDR3 protein: CASSASMTSVKDTQYF
CDR3 DNA: TGTGCCAGCAGCGCCAGCATGACTAGCGTCAAAGATACGCAGTATTTT

clone size: -
D gene: TRBD2
V gene: TRBV6-5
J gene: TRBJ2-7
CDR3 protein: CASSLSGRISEQYF
CDR3 DNA: TGTGCCAGCAGTCTAAGCGGGAGGATCAGCGAGCAGTACTTC

clone size: -
D gene: TRBD2
V gene: TRBV14
J gene: TRBJ2-7
CDR3 protein: CASSQGRAGVYEQYF
CDR3 DNA: TGTGCCAGCAGCCAAGGTCGAGCGGGGGTCTACGAGCAGTACTTC

clone size: -
D gene: TRBD2
V gene: TRBV5-1
J gene: TRBJ2-1
CDR3 protein: CASSSGLAGKDEQFF
CDR3 DNA: TGCGCCAGCAGCTCGGGACTAGCGGGGAAAGATGAGCAGTTCTTC

clone size: -
D gene: TRBD1
V gene: TRBV4-1
J gene: TRBJ1-1
CDR3 protein: CASSLGQGSLNTEAFF
CDR3 DNA: TGCGCCAGCAGCCTGGGACAGGGGTCCCTGAACACTGAAGCTTTCTTT

clone size: -
D gene: -
V gene: TRBV6-5
J gene: TRBJ1-2
CDR3 protein: CASSHPGDAGYTF
CDR3 DNA: TGTGCCAGCAGCCACCCCGGGGACGCTGGCTACACCTTC

clone size: -
D gene: -
V gene: TRBV11-2
J gene: TRBJ2-7
CDR3 protein: CASGYSYEQYF
CDR3 DNA: TGTGCCAGTGGGTACTCCTACGAGCAGTACTTC

clone size: -
D gene: -
V gene: TRBV2
J gene: TRBJ2-4
CDR3 protein: CASSERNSELAKNIQYF
CDR3 DNA: TGTGCCAGCAGTGAAAGGAACAGTGAATTAGCCAAAAACATTCAGTACTTC

clone size: -
D gene: -
V gene: TRBV10-3
J gene: TRBJ1-1
CDR3 protein: CAISESGGWQGNFAFF
CDR3 DNA: TGTGCCATCAGTGAGTCGGGAGGGTGGCAGGGAAATTTCGCTTTCTTT

clone size: once
D gene: -
V gene: TRBV15
J gene: TRBJ2-7
CDR3 protein: CATSPMGKLAYEQYF
CDR3 DNA: TGTGCCACCAGCCCCATGGGGAAATTAGCCTACGAGCAGTACTTC

clone size: -
D gene: -
V gene: TRBV7-9
J gene: TRBJ1-5
CDR3 protein: CASSRGAVNQPQHF
CDR3 DNA: TGTGCCAGCAGCCGGGGGGCAGTTAATCAGCCCCAGCATTTT

clone size: -
D gene: -
V gene: TRBV7-7
J gene: TRBJ2-3
CDR3 protein: CASSPDGGTDTQYF
CDR3 DNA: TGTGCTAGCAGCCCCGATGGGGGCACAGATACGCAGTATTTT

clone size: -
D gene: -
V gene: TRBV10-3
J gene: TRBJ2-7
CDR3 protein: CAISESDLREQYF
CDR3 DNA: TGTGCCATCAGTGAGTCGGACCTTAGGGAGCAGTACTTC

clone size: -
D gene: TRBD1
V gene: TRBV2
J gene: TRBJ2-5
CDR3 protein: CASNQAGGRETQYF
CDR3 DNA: TGTGCCAGCAACCAGGCAGGGGGCCGAGAGACCCAGTACTTC

clone size: -
D gene: -
V gene: TRBV7-2
J gene: TRBJ2-7
CDR3 protein: CASSLAPYGSWSYEQYF
CDR3 DNA: TGTGCCAGCAGCTTAGCGCCCTACGGGAGTTGGTCCTACGAGCAGTACTTC

clone size: -
D gene: -
V gene: TRBV6-5
J gene: TRBJ1-5
CDR3 protein: CASSVGVGGNQPQHF
CDR3 DNA: TGTGCCAGCAGTGTTGGGGTGGGTGGGAATCAGCCCCAGCATTTT

clone size: -
D gene: -
V gene: TRBV11-2
J gene: TRBJ2-5
CDR3 protein: CASRRPGILQETQYF
CDR3 DNA: TGTGCCAGCCGACGTCCGGGGATACTCCAAGAGACCCAGTACTTC

clone size: -
D gene: -
V gene: TRBV7-9
J gene: TRBJ1-2
CDR3 protein: CASSEGGTIGGYTF
CDR3 DNA: TGTGCCAGCAGCGAAGGGGGGACAATAGGTGGCTACACCTTC

clone size: -
D gene: TRBD1
V gene: TRBV11-1
J gene: TRBJ2-7
CDR3 protein: CASSLAGQGTPYEQYF
CDR3 DNA: TGTGCCAGCAGCTTAGCGGGACAGGGAACCCCCTACGAGCAGTACTTC

clone size: -
D gene: TRBD1
V gene: TRBV5-1
J gene: TRBJ2-3
CDR3 protein: CASSLQGAGLDTQYF
CDR3 DNA: TGCGCCAGCAGCCTCCAGGGGGCAGGGTTAGATACGCAGTATTTT

clone size: -
D gene: TRBD2
V gene: TRBV4-3
J gene: TRBJ2-7
CDR3 protein: CASSLQKGLNYEQYF
CDR3 DNA: TGCGCCAGCAGCCTGCAAAAGGGACTAAACTACGAGCAGTACTTC

clone size: -
D gene: -
V gene: TRBV27
J gene: TRBJ2-6
CDR3 protein: CASSIGYTGANVLTF
CDR3 DNA: TGTGCCAGTTCGATAGGGTATACTGGGGCCAACGTCCTGACTTTC

clone size: -
D gene: -
V gene: TRBV6-6
J gene: TRBJ1-6
CDR3 protein: CASSYSQGTNSPLHF
CDR3 DNA: TGTGCCAGCAGTTACTCTCAGGGAACGAATTCACCCCTCCACTTT

clone size: -
D gene: -
V gene: TRBV11-2
J gene: TRBJ2-7
CDR3 protein: CASSLERQGYHEQYF
CDR3 DNA: TGTGCCAGCAGCCTAGAGCGTCAGGGGTACCACGAGCAGTACTTC

clone size: once
D gene: TRBD2
V gene: TRBV5-4
J gene: TRBJ2-5
CDR3 protein: CASSPGGRQETQYF
CDR3 DNA: TGTGCCAGCAGCCCGGGAGGGCGCCAAGAGACCCAGTACTTC

clone size: -
D gene: TRBD1
V gene: TRBV6-1
J gene: TRBJ1-2
CDR3 protein: CAGQGLGYGYTF
CDR3 DNA: TGTGCCGGACAGGGGTTAGGATATGGCTACACCTTC

clone size: -
D gene: -
V gene: TRBV9
J gene: TRBJ2-3
CDR3 protein: CASSVGGRGATDTQYF
CDR3 DNA: TGTGCCAGCAGCGTAGGGGGGCGGGGAGCCACAGATACGCAGTATTTT

clone size: -
D gene: TRBD1
V gene: TRBV19
J gene: TRBJ2-1
CDR3 protein: CASTTGGAGTSYNEQFF
CDR3 DNA: TGTGCCAGTACAACAGGGGGTGCGGGGACTTCCTACAATGAGCAGTTCTTC

clone size: -
D gene: -
V gene: TRBV11-3
J gene: TRBJ1-5
CDR3 protein: CASSLEPQGHPSCNQPQHF
CDR3 DNA: TGTGCCAGCAGCTTAGAGCCCCAGGGACATCCAAGCTGCAATCAGCCCCAGCATTTT

clone size: -
D gene: TRBD1
V gene: TRBV5-1
J gene: TRBJ1-1
CDR3 protein: CASTENRGLGTEAFF
CDR3 DNA: TGCGCCAGCACCGAAAACAGGGGATTAGGTACTGAAGCTTTCTTT

clone size: -
D gene: TRBD2
V gene: TRBV4-1
J gene: TRBJ2-3
CDR3 protein: CASSQDWGAGGTDTQYF
CDR3 DNA: TGCGCCAGCAGCCAAGATTGGGGAGCGGGAGGAACAGATACGCAGTATTTT

clone size: -
D gene: -
V gene: TRBV14
J gene: TRBJ2-5
CDR3 protein: CASSHAQGRQETQYF
CDR3 DNA: TGTGCCAGCAGCCACGCACAGGGAAGGCAAGAGACCCAGTACTTC

clone size: -
D gene: -
V gene: TRBV28
J gene: TRBJ1-5
CDR3 protein: CASSLSLRGLNQPQHF
CDR3 DNA: TGTGCCAGCAGTTTATCGTTACGGGGCCTCAATCAGCCCCAGCATTTT

clone size: -
D gene: -
V gene: TRBV6-5
J gene: TRBJ1-1
CDR3 protein: CASSYGGFSTEAFF
CDR3 DNA: TGTGCCAGCAGTTACGGGGGTTTTAGCACTGAAGCTTTCTTT

clone size: -
D gene: TRBD1
V gene: TRBV5-4
J gene: TRBJ2-2
CDR3 protein: CASSRWDSQTGELFF
CDR3 DNA: TGTGCCAGCAGCCGCTGGGACAGCCAAACCGGGGAGCTGTTTTTT

clone size: -
D gene: -
V gene: TRBV10-3
J gene: TRBJ2-5
CDR3 protein: CAINSGQETQYF
CDR3 DNA: TGTGCCATCAATTCGGGACAAGAGACCCAGTACTTC

clone size: -
D gene: -
V gene: TRBV5-1
J gene: TRBJ1-1
CDR3 protein: CASSLERLNTEAFF
CDR3 DNA: TGCGCCAGCAGCTTGGAGAGGTTGAACACTGAAGCTTTCTTT

clone size: -
D gene: TRBD1
V gene: TRBV15
J gene: TRBJ2-7
CDR3 protein: CATSRESPPFKGAGEQYF
CDR3 DNA: TGTGCCACCAGCAGGGAGTCCCCACCTTTTAAGGGGGCAGGCGAGCAGTACTTC

clone size: -
D gene: -
V gene: TRBV10-2
J gene: TRBJ1-1
CDR3 protein: CASSELLWNTEAFF
CDR3 DNA: TGCGCCAGCAGTGAGTTACTCTGGAACACTGAAGCTTTCTTT

clone size: -
D gene: TRBD1
V gene: TRBV4-1
J gene: TRBJ1-1
CDR3 protein: CASSLYPRQGAVNTEAFF
CDR3 DNA: TGCGCCAGCAGCCTATACCCACGACAGGGAGCGGTGAACACTGAAGCTTTCTTT

clone size: -
D gene: TRBD2
V gene: TRBV2
J gene: TRBJ2-1
CDR3 protein: CAGRGGPYNEQFF
CDR3 DNA: TGTGCCGGGAGGGGAGGTCCCTACAATGAGCAGTTCTTC

clone size: -
D gene: TRBD1
V gene: TRBV18
J gene: TRBJ1-1
CDR3 protein: CASSPLTGITEAFF
CDR3 DNA: TGTGCCAGCTCACCGTTGACAGGGATTACTGAAGCTTTCTTT

clone size: -
D gene: -
V gene: TRBV10-3
J gene: TRBJ2-7
CDR3 protein: CAISTPRPPYEQYF
CDR3 DNA: TGTGCCATCTCTACCCCACGGCCCCCCTACGAGCAGTACTTC

clone size: -
D gene: -
V gene: TRBV30
J gene: TRBJ1-3
CDR3 protein: CAWSVGQGSGNTVYF
CDR3 DNA: -

clone size: -
D gene: -
V gene: TRBV5-1
J gene: TRBJ2-5
CDR3 protein: CASSLGGASVPQTQYF
CDR3 DNA: TGCGCCAGCAGCTTGGGCGGGGCTTCGGTACCGCAGACCCAGTACTTC

clone size: -
D gene: TRBD1
V gene: TRBV5-1
J gene: TRBJ2-7
CDR3 protein: CASSLGDRAHEQYF
CDR3 DNA: TGCGCCAGCAGCTTGGGGGACAGGGCCCACGAGCAGTACTTC

clone size: -
D gene: -
V gene: TRBV7-3
J gene: TRBJ2-3
CDR3 protein: CASSLTVTGGSTDTQYF
CDR3 DNA: TGTGCCAGCAGCTTAACGGTCACCGGGGGCAGCACAGATACGCAGTATTTT